One sample yielded the 12 T cell receptor beta chains listed below, sequenced in a study of blood T cell repertoires in COVID-19. The assay was immunoSEQ multiplex PCR, and TCRdb's table has in-frame clones only and misses some. Counted here are more than 110,000 clones, less than 80% occurring once; the ten biggest clones make up roughly 3.4%. Input material: peripheral blood. Receptors originate from a man aged 60-69 years with acute or convalescent COVID-19.

V is TRBV7-3 and J is TRBJ2-1; 8 positions match TRBD2. The ends lost 5 bases at V and 7 bases at J; junction bases unmatched: 4. CDR1 SGHTA and CDR2 FQGTGA come from the germline V gene. CDR3 length: 13 amino acids. The CDR3 loop is CASSPGTSNEQFF. The CDR3 nucleotides are TGTGCCAGCAGCCCGGGGACTAGTAATGAGCAGTTCTTC.

The chain is built from TRBV10-3 and TRBJ1-2; D remains ambiguous. The V gene's germline CDR1 is ENHRY and CDR2 SYGVKD. This CDR3 has 12 amino acids. Trimming pared 8 bases from V and 8 bases from J, leaving 15 bases between. CDR3 DNA: TGTGCCATCGCGGGCCAAATGGAAGGCTACACCTTC. Residues: CAIAGQMEGYTF.

J is TRBJ1-5 and V is TRBV6-5; no definite D call. In germline, CDR1 is MNHEY, CDR2 SVGAGI. CDR3 length: 15 residues. V was trimmed by 7 bases and J by 0 bases, leaving 13 bases between them. In nucleotides, the CDR3 is TGTGCCAGCACTATAGGGAGAGTTAGCAATCAGCCCCAGCATTTT. The encoded protein is CASTIGRVSNQPQHF.

V gene TRBV7-9 combines with J gene TRBJ1-1, with TRBD1 as a possible D gene (5 bases). Germline CDR1 is SEHNR and CDR2 is FQNEAQ (reference sequence). The CDR3 is 16 residues long. The V end lost 5 bases, the J end lost 4 bases, and 20 bases lay between the germline ends. CDR3: CASSLYPQGLRTEAFF. The CDR3, as DNA: TGTGCCAGCAGCCTATACCCCCAGGGTCTACGCACTGAAGCTTTCTTT.

V is TRBV4-1 and J is TRBJ2-1; 11 positions match TRBD2. The J segment lost 0 bases and the V segment lost 0 bases, leaving 7 bases of the junction unmatched. The CDR3 totals 19 residues. Looked up from germline, CDR1 is MGHRA and CDR2 is YSYEKL. CDR3 sequence reads: CASSQEGTSGFSSYNEQFF. The CDR3 nucleotides read TGCGCCAGCAGCCAAGAAGGGACTAGCGGCTTTAGCTCCTACAATGAGCAGTTCTTC.

The V gene is TRBV19, the J gene TRBJ2-3; TRBD2 is a possible D gene (6 bases). V lost 8 bases and J lost 10, with 13 bases in between. Per germline, CDR1 LNHDA and CDR2 SQIVND (reference sequence). CDR3 length equals 11 residues. The CDR3 sequence is CASSGGVSQYF. The CDR3 bases are TGTGCCAGTTCCGGAGGGGTATCGCAGTATTTT.

This clone was counted once. The chain employs TRBV7-3 and TRBJ1-2, with 10 bases identical to TRBD1. Germline V gives CDR1 SGHTA, CDR2 FQGTGA. Trimming at V came to 5 bases and at J to 8 bases, leaving 8 bases not matched to a gene. The CDR3 covers 14 residues. The CDR3, as DNA: TGTGCCAGCAGCCCGGGACAGGGGTTAAGCGGCTACACCTTC. Its translation: CASSPGQGLSGYTF.

This clone came up a few times. This rearrangement joins TRBV7-2 to TRBJ2-5; 7 bases agree with TRBD1. V was clipped by 3 bases and J by 6 bases; unmatched bases: 7. The germline CDR1 and CDR2 sequences are SGHTA and FQGNSA. This CDR3 is built from 14 residues. The CDR3 reads CASSFRGGGQTQYF. The CDR3 nucleotides read TGTGCCAGCAGCTTCAGAGGGGGCGGGCAGACCCAGTACTTC.

The DNA of the CDR3 is TGCGCCAGCAGCCAAGAGGGGGGGATAGAGGAAAAACTGTTTTTT. This codes for CASSQEGGIEEKLFF. The rearrangement joins TRBV4-3 to TRBJ1-4; D is possibly TRBD1 (5 bases). Germline CDR1 reads LGHNA; CDR2 reads YSLEER. The V and J ends lost 0 bases and 8 bases respectively, with 13 bases between them. This CDR3 has 15 amino acids.

The gene calls are TRBV12-5 and TRBJ2-1; D possibly corresponds to TRBD1 (6 bases). CDR1 LGHNT and CDR2 FRNRAP come from the germline V gene. V gave up 5 bases and J gave up 5 bases, with 16 bases separating them. This CDR3 contains 15 residues. CDR3: CASGITGPLHNEQFF. CDR3 DNA: TGTGCTAGTGGTATAACAGGGCCACTTCACAATGAGCAGTTCTTC.

The rearrangement links TRBV10-3 to TRBJ1-5; no firm D call. CDR3 length equals 14 residues. Germline loops: CDR1 ENHRY, CDR2 SYGVKD. The ends were cut back, 3 bases at V and 3 bases at J, with 9 bases in the middle. The chain's CDR3 is CAISDRQVNQPQHF. For the CDR3, the DNA is TGTGCCATCAGTGATCGGCAGGTCAATCAGCCCCAGCATTTT.

Details on this clone: The sample has other DNA sequences that encode this CDR3 too. In DNA form, the CDR3 reads TGCGCCAGCAGCTTGGGACAAAACTATGGCTACACCTTC. This encodes CASSLGQNYGYTF. The chain joins TRBV5-1 to TRBJ1-2; D not resolved. Germline CDR1 is SGHRS and CDR2 is YFSETQ. This CDR3 has 13 residues. Trimming cost V 0 bases and J 2 bases, with 5 bases left between them.